This is a list of T cell receptor beta chains from one sample in a study of T cells in Graves' hyperthyroidism and ophthalmopathy. One entry per CDR3 protein results from TCRdb running MiXCR on the multiplex PCR reads. The top ten clones hold about 27% of a sample with 300,000 to 450,000 distinct CDR3 sequences, around 16% of them seen once. The sequenced sample was blood. The receptors were sampled from a young woman with Graves' hyperthyroidism that later progressed to Graves' ophthalmopathy. The CDR3 runs from the conserved cysteine through the conserved F or W. The D gene is left open where the match is weak. Clone size is shown for a subset of rows, as once, few, many or a class of expanded clone.

>few|TRBV6-2/TRBV6-3|TRBD2|TRBJ2-1
CASSYSFLAGGNEQFF
TGTGCCAGCAGTTACTCATTCCTAGCGGGGGGGAATGAGCAGTTCTTC
>medium-sized|TRBV27|TRBD2|TRBJ2-4
CASSLRGRTSGNIQYF
TGTGCCAGCAGTTTGAGGGGACGGACTAGCGGTAACATTCAGTACTTC
>many|TRBV20-1|.|TRBJ2-3
CSATRQSTDTQYF
TGCAGTGCGACCCGACAGTCCACAGATACGCAGTATTTT
>many|TRBV7-9|TRBD2|TRBJ2-7
CASTPGPSGRADEQYF
TGTGCCAGCACCCCTGGGCCCAGCGGGAGGGCCGACGAGCAGTACTTC
>.|TRBV7-2|TRBD2|TRBJ2-1
CASSIAGLAGEGNEQFF
TGTGCCAGCAGTATCGCGGGACTAGCGGGAGAGGGGAATGAGCAGTTCTTC
>many|TRBV2|TRBD2|TRBJ2-1
CASSGLAGNYNEQFF
TGTGCCAGCAGTGGTCTAGCGGGCAACTACAATGAGCAGTTCTTC
>many|TRBV20-1|TRBD2|TRBJ2-7
CSATILAIHEQYF
TGCAGTGCTACGATACTAGCGATCCACGAGCAGTACTTC
>many|TRBV28|.|TRBJ2-5
CASSPPRDPGAQYF
TGTGCCAGCAGTCCCCCCAGGGACCCTGGGGCCCAGTACTTC
>.|TRBV5-6|TRBD2|TRBJ2-5
CASSGGTRKETQYF
TGTGCCAGCAGCGGGGGGACTAGGAAAGAGACCCAGTACTTC
>many|TRBV6-1|.|TRBJ1-2
CASMTDKGRTSGYTF
TGTGCCAGCATGACAGACAAGGGACGGACGAGTGGCTACACCTTC
>few|TRBV24-1|.|TRBJ2-2
CATSDSSRVTGELFF
TGTGCCACCAGTGATTCATCCAGGGTAACCGGGGAGCTGTTTTTT
>many|TRBV5-1|.|TRBJ2-7
CASSPPGEGYEQYF
TGCGCCAGCAGCCCCCCGGGGGAAGGCTACGAGCAGTACTTC
>.|TRBV20-1|TRBD2|TRBJ2-1
CSAPRLAGLDEQFF
TGCAGTGCCCCGAGGCTAGCGGGCCTGGATGAGCAGTTCTTC
>few|TRBV28|TRBD1|TRBJ2-3
CASSRDRGRGTDTQYF
TGTGCCAGCAGCAGGGACAGGGGGCGAGGGACAGATACGCAGTATTTT
>many|TRBV2|.|TRBJ1-5
CASSEMSGYQPQHF
TGTGCCAGCAGTGAAATGTCAGGCTATCAGCCCCAGCATTTT
>many|TRBV11-2|.|TRBJ2-7
CASRSPILGYEQYF
TGTGCCAGCAGATCGCCTATACTGGGGTACGAGCAGTACTTC
>.|TRBV6-5|.|TRBJ1-1
CASSYYENTEAFF
TGTGCCAGCAGTTACTACGAAAACACTGAAGCTTTCTTT
>many|TRBV2|TRBD2|TRBJ2-7
CASSEARRASGSGEQYF
TGTGCCAGCAGTGAAGCTAGAAGGGCTAGCGGGTCTGGGGAGCAGTACTTC
>few|TRBV5-5|.|TRBJ2-4
CASSLDYLAGPTNIQYF
TGTGCCAGCAGCTTGGATTACCTCGCCGGGCCAACTAACATTCAGTACTTC
>many|TRBV11-2|TRBD2|TRBJ2-1
CASSSISGRGYNEQFF
TGTGCCAGCAGCTCTATTAGCGGGAGGGGCTACAATGAGCAGTTCTTC
>many|TRBV7-2|TRBD1|TRBJ2-1
CASSVAGTVSYNEQFF
TGTGCCAGCAGCGTCGCCGGGACAGTCTCTTACAATGAGCAGTTCTTC
>few|TRBV6-1|TRBD1|TRBJ2-7
CASSEAGGNLGQYF
TGTGCCAGCAGTGAGGCAGGGGGCAATTTGGGGCAGTACTTC
>many|TRBV30|.|TRBJ1-2
CAWSVNLLSDGYTF
TGTGCCTGGAGTGTAAACCTACTATCGGATGGCTACACCTTC
>many|TRBV20-1|.|TRBJ2-1
CSAPEGLDNEQFF
TGCAGTGCCCCGGAAGGGCTTGACAATGAGCAGTTCTTC
>.|TRBV4-1|.|TRBJ1-5
CASSQGTSGPGHF
TGCGCCAGCAGCCAAGGGACTAGCGGACCCGGGCATTTT
>many|TRBV7-2|.|TRBJ2-3
CASREAGDTQYF
TGTGCCAGCAGGGAAGCGGGAGATACGCAGTATTTT
>few|TRBV6-1|.|TRBJ2-1
CASQAGPSYNEQFF
TGTGCCAGCCAGGCGGGTCCAAGTTACAATGAGCAGTTCTTC
>once|TRBV14|.|TRBJ1-2
CASSPRRAGEGYGYTF
TGTGCCAGCAGCCCCAGACGAGCGGGGGAGGGCTATGGCTACACCTTC
>many|TRBV7-8|TRBD2|TRBJ2-3
CASSLLAGGSTDTQYF
TGTGCCAGCAGCTTACTAGCGGGAGGTTCGACAGATACGCAGTATTTT
>few|TRBV6-2/TRBV6-3|.|TRBJ2-1
CASSYSGELYNEQFF
TGTGCCAGCAGTTACTCTGGGGAGTTGTACAATGAGCAGTTCTTC
>many|TRBV20-1|TRBD1|TRBJ2-3
CSARTGGTDTQYF
TGCAGTGCTCGGACAGGGGGAACAGATACGCAGTATTTT
>many|TRBV28|TRBD1|TRBJ2-7
CATATGGYYEQYF
TGTGCCACCGCGACAGGGGGCTACTACGAGCAGTACTTC